This T cell receptor (beta chain) was recorded in a study of shared clonotypes between healthy human individuals. Notes on the study in general: It was the non-shared clonotypes that had lower generation probabilities than clonotypes shared by all four donors.

TCRdb's copy holds only in-frame clones and misses some; the assay was immunoSEQ multiplex PCR. This sample has under 2.5 million clones; 85% to 95% occur once, and the top ten carry 0.37%. CDR1 SNHLY and CDR2 FYNNEI come from the germline V gene. The V gene lost 6 bases and the J gene lost 3 bases, with 18 bases spanning the gap. CDR3 length equals 15 residues. Comment on this clone: Its antigen is still unknown.

This TCR came from a man aged 18 to 30 in good health. Some clones in this sample may be carry-over from other donors' samples. The chain employs TRBV2 and TRBJ2-7; D is ambiguous. Source material: naive CD4+ T cells from PBMCs. The subset was: CD45RA+ positively selected. CDR3 DNA: TGTGCCAGCAGAGCCGGGCCTTTTTTCCACTACGAGCAGTACTTC. It codes for CASRAGPFFHYEQYF.